These T cell receptor beta chains were read from a single sample in a study of CD8 T cells in ankylosing spondylitis. Using its own MiXCR run on the 5' RACE reads, TCRdb lists one record per CDR3 protein. This table has approximately 140,000 distinct CDR3 sequences, 9.3% appearing once. Sequencing used blood, either unsorted or a sorted T cell fraction (not recorded which). These receptors were obtained from a male donor with ankylosing spondylitis or in good health (not recorded which). Both conserved end residues are trimmed from each CDR3. The D gene is left open where the match is weak.

D: TRBD2
length: 13
V: TRBV7-3
J: TRBJ2-1
CDR3: ASSVGRVSGNEQF

D: .
length: 9
V: TRBV13
J: TRBJ2-5
CDR3: ASRLGETQY

D: .
length: 13
V: TRBV28
J: TRBJ1-1
CDR3: ASSLGGTQNTEAF

D: TRBD1
length: 13
V: TRBV7-3
J: TRBJ2-1
CDR3: ASSTSGTGYNEQF

D: .
length: 12
V: TRBV20-1
J: TRBJ2-3
CDR3: SARDLPTADTQY

D: .
length: 11
V: TRBV7-6
J: TRBJ2-5
CDR3: ASTSAVQETQY

D: TRBD2
length: 14
V: TRBV2
J: TRBJ2-3
CDR3: ASWDAQREGTDTQY

D: .
length: 10
V: TRBV28
J: TRBJ2-7
CDR3: ASSLTSARWY

D: .
length: 13
V: TRBV18
J: TRBJ2-2
CDR3: ASSTGRANTGELF

D: TRBD2
length: 12
V: TRBV20-1
J: TRBJ2-7
CDR3: SAKTSGRSYEQY

D: .
length: 14
V: TRBV5-1
J: TRBJ2-6
CDR3: ASSFLTGFGANGLT

D: TRBD1
length: 13
V: TRBV5-1
J: TRBJ1-2
CDR3: ASSLVKTGSDGYT

D: TRBD2
length: 14
V: TRBV6-2/TRBV6-3
J: TRBJ2-1
CDR3: ASSIGTSGNYNEQF

D: TRBD2
length: 13
V: TRBV5-1
J: TRBJ2-7
CDR3: ASSQAGVKTYEQY

D: .
length: 12
V: TRBV6-2/TRBV6-3
J: TRBJ2-1
CDR3: ASSYSKGSDEQF

D: TRBD1
length: 16
V: TRBV12-3/TRBV12-4
J: TRBJ1-4
CDR3: ASHSGTGVRLTNEKLF

D: .
length: 12
V: TRBV12-3/TRBV12-4
J: TRBJ2-1
CDR3: ASSFSDSRTEQF

D: .
length: 12
V: TRBV5-1
J: TRBJ2-4
CDR3: ASSFTTVKNIQY

D: .
length: 11
V: TRBV7-2
J: TRBJ2-7
CDR3: ASSLIQAYEQY

D: TRBD1
length: 11
V: TRBV20-1
J: TRBJ1-2
CDR3: SARPGQGSGYT

D: .
length: 13
V: TRBV7-2
J: TRBJ1-2
CDR3: ASSLLRAGGSGYT

D: TRBD2
length: 13
V: TRBV12-3/TRBV12-4
J: TRBJ2-3
CDR3: ASSILAGSTDTQY

D: .
length: 13
V: TRBV5-1
J: TRBJ1-2
CDR3: ASSLSGGTNYGYT

D: TRBD1
length: 14
V: TRBV9
J: TRBJ1-1
CDR3: ASSAGQGSMNTEAF

D: .
length: 13
V: TRBV5-6
J: TRBJ2-5
CDR3: ASSFWGAGGETQY

D: .
length: 11
V: TRBV7-8
J: TRBJ2-3
CDR3: ASRFVGTDTQY

D: TRBD1
length: 12
V: TRBV18
J: TRBJ2-2
CDR3: ASSGTESTGELF